These 27 T cell receptor beta chains were sequenced from one sample in a study of T cell responses to AZD1222 COVID-19 vaccine. This table comes from immunoSEQ multiplex PCR, and its TCRdb copy is limited to in-frame clones, with some not included. The profile covers roughly 33,000 clones, with 75% to 85% appearing a single time and around 4.5% taken by the ten largest. Material: peripheral blood, obtained 28 days after the second AZD1222 dose. These TCRs come from an adult who received the AZD1222 COVID-19 vaccine.

This chain links TRBV4-2 with TRBJ2-7, with TRBD1 identical over 8 bases. V gave up 1 base and J gave up 3 bases; unmatched junction bases: 5. Germline CDR1 reads LGHNA; CDR2 reads YNFKEQ. The CDR3 consists of 15 residues. As DNA, the CDR3 is TGTGCCAGCAGCCAAGCGACCGGGACAGGCTACGAGCAGTACTTC. Its translation: CASSQATGTGYEQYF.

This chain links TRBV7-2 with TRBJ1-5; 8 nucleotides match TRBD1. The CDR3 is made up of 16 amino acids. V dropped 3 bases and J dropped 5; count of bases not matched to a gene: 9. CDR1 is SGHTA, CDR2 FQGNSA, per germline. CDR3 sequence (DNA): TGTGCCAGCAGCTTCCTCGGACAGGGCTTGGATCAGCCCCAGCATTTT. This encodes CASSFLGQGLDQPQHF.

The chain is built from TRBV30 and TRBJ1-4; D not certain. CDR1 GTSNPN and CDR2 SVGIG come from the germline V gene (reference sequence). This CDR3 is 14 amino acids long. V dropped 2 bases and J dropped 0 bases, with 7 bases sitting between them. In DNA, the CDR3 is TGTGCCTGGAGTCGTAGCACAACTAATGAAAAACTGTTTTTT. Translating gives CAWSRSTTNEKLFF.

The gene calls are TRBV9 and TRBJ1-2, with D unclear. CDR3 size: 13 residues. CDR1 and CDR2 from the germline V gene are SGDLS and YYNGEE. V gave up 2 bases and J gave up 2 bases, with 7 bases separating them. Here the CDR3 DNA reads TGTGCCAGCAGCGTCATTAGCAACTATGGCTACACCTTC. Its protein is CASSVISNYGYTF.

The J gene is TRBJ1-6, the V gene TRBV6-5, with TRBD1 as a possible D gene (5 bases). This CDR3 is 13 amino acids long. The germline CDR1 and CDR2 sequences are MNHEY and SVGAGI. V gave up 7 bases and J gave up 7 bases, with 11 bases separating them. CDR3 bases: TGTGCCAGCACCCAGGGTAACAATTCACCCCTCCACTTT. Amino acids: CASTQGNNSPLHF.

This sequence joins TRBV19 and TRBJ1-6, with 8 positions matching TRBD1. Per the germline V gene, CDR1 is LNHDA and CDR2 is SQIVND (reference sequence). Germline trimming cut 3 bases from V and 8 bases from J; bases unmatched to any gene: 6. There are 15 residues in the CDR3. CDR3 nucleotide sequence: TGTGCCAGTAGTATTTTCCAGGGGGCCGATTCACCCCTCCACTTT. It encodes CASSIFQGADSPLHF.

The genes are TRBV7-2 and TRBJ2-3; D perhaps matches TRBD2 (5 bases). V was clipped by 0 bases and J by 1 base, with 8 bases between them. CDR1 and CDR2 (germline): SGHTA, FQGNSA. The CDR3 spans 15 residues. CDR3 in amino acids: CASSLAAGGTDTQYF. DNA of the CDR3: TGTGCCAGCAGCTTAGCCGCCGGGGGCACAGATACGCAGTATTTT.

The rearrangement joins TRBV7-9 to TRBJ2-1; possibly TRBD1 for D (5 bases). CDR1 is SEHNR, CDR2 FQNEAQ, per germline (reference sequence). With 1 base removed from V and 4 bases from J, the gap between germline ends came to 11 bases. The CDR3 totals 15 residues. The CDR3 DNA sequence: TGTGCCAGCAGCTTAGGGCAGGGTAGGTACAATGAGCAGTTCTTC. This gives the protein CASSLGQGRYNEQFF. Full variable domain (outside the CDR3, taken from reference TRBV7-9 and TRBJ2-1): DTGVSQNPRHKITKRGQNVTFRCDPISEHNRLYWYRQTLGQGPEFLTYFQNEAQLEKSRLLSDRFSAERPKGSFSTLEIQRTEQGDSAMYLCASSLGQGRYNEQFFGPGTRLTVL.

Regarding this clone: One end of the junction does not line up with germline, which may come from a read error. The rearrangement uses TRBV7-7 and TRBJ2-1; TRBD2 matches at 15 bases. Germline V CDR1 and CDR2: SSHAT, FNYEAQ (reference sequence). There are 18 residues in the CDR3. The CDR3 protein is CASSPGTSGRQGDNEQFF. Here the CDR3 DNA reads TGTGCTAGCAGCCCAGGGACTAGCGGGAGGCAAGGCGACAATGAGCAGTTCTTC.

The chain has TRBV9 and TRBJ2-3; a possible D gene is TRBD1 (6 bases). The germline V gene encodes CDR1 SGDLS and CDR2 YYNGEE. Trimming cost V 4 bases and J 2 bases, with 14 bases left between them. The CDR3 length is 15 residues. CDR3 nucleotides: TGTGCCAGCAGCAACGGGACAACAAACACAGATACGCAGTATTTT. Residues: CASSNGTTNTDTQYF.

J is TRBJ2-1 and V is TRBV7-8; D is tentatively TRBD1 or TRBD2 (6 bases each). The germline V and J ends were trimmed by 5 bases and 9 bases, with 20 bases remaining between them. The CDR3 spans 15 residues. Germline V gene sequence: CDR1 SGHVS, CDR2 FQNEAQ. The CDR3 DNA reads TGTGCCAGCAGCGACAGATGGGGGGCCGAGGGTGAGCAGTTCTTC. Protein sequence: CASSDRWGAEGEQFF.

The V call is TRBV4-3, the J call TRBJ2-3; a possible D gene is TRBD2 (7 bases). V lost 1 base, J lost 5 bases, and 16 bases lay in between. The CDR3 runs to 16 residues. Germline CDR1 reads LGHNA; CDR2 reads YSLEER. This chain's CDR3 is CASSQASGRGVDTQYF. In DNA, the CDR3 is TGCGCCAGCAGCCAAGCTAGCGGCAGGGGAGTAGATACGCAGTATTTT.

This clone showed up just a few times. V is TRBV18 and J is TRBJ1-5, with D maybe TRBD1 (6 bases). This CDR3 is 15 amino acids long. Trimming stripped 6 bases from V and 7 bases from J, with 19 bases between. Germline V gene data show CDR1 as KGHSH and CDR2 as LQKENI. CDR3 residues: CASSPDASGAQPQHF. CDR3 DNA: TGTGCCAGCTCTCCGGACGCTTCAGGGGCCCAGCCCCAGCATTTT.

This chain joins TRBV29-1 and TRBJ2-5; 8 nucleotides line up with TRBD2. The CDR3 is 14 residues long. The J segment lost 4 bases and the V segment lost 3 bases, leaving 7 bases of the junction unmatched. The germline CDR1 and CDR2 sequences are SQVTM and ANQGSEA. CDR3 loop: CSVDHGGAGETQYF. CDR3 in DNA: TGCAGCGTTGATCACGGGGGGGCTGGAGAGACCCAGTACTTC.

The rearrangement uses TRBV5-6 and TRBJ2-1; D is perhaps TRBD1 or TRBD2 (6 bases each). Per germline, CDR1 SGHDT and CDR2 YYEEEE. Trimming pared 1 base from V and 0 bases from J, leaving 8 bases between. The CDR3 consists of 15 residues. The CDR3 sequence: CASSLRGLSYNEQFF. For the CDR3, the DNA is TGTGCCAGCAGCTTGCGGGGGCTCTCCTACAATGAGCAGTTCTTC. Complete variable domain (other parts from reference TRBV5-6 and TRBJ2-1): DAGVTQSPTHLIKTRGQQVTLRCSPKSGHDTVSWYQQALGQGPQFIFQYYEEEERQRGNFPDRFSGHQFPNYSSELNVNALLLGDSALYLCASSLRGLSYNEQFFGPGTRLTVL.

CDR3: CASSSQAGGNYGYTF. DNA for the CDR3: TGCGCCAGCAGCTCCCAGGCCGGGGGTAACTATGGCTACACCTTC. The chain combines TRBV5-1 with TRBJ1-2, with TRBD1 as a possible D gene (5 bases). Germline V CDR1 and CDR2: SGHRS, YFSETQ. This CDR3 is built from 15 residues. The V end was cut by 3 bases, the J end by 1 base, with 13 bases between.

This rearrangement joins TRBV5-1 to TRBJ1-4; no clear D gene. V lost 5 bases and J 2 bases, leaving 16 bases between the germline ends. Looked up from germline, CDR1 is SGHRS and CDR2 is YFSETQ. The CDR3 length is 16 residues. DNA of the CDR3: TGCGCCAGCAGGCAAAATCCCACCCCCACTAATGAAAAACTGTTTTTT. Protein sequence: CASRQNPTPTNEKLFF. Filled out from reference TRBV5-1 and TRBJ1-4, the complete variable domain reads KAGVTQTPRYLIKTRGQQVTLSCSPISGHRSVSWYQQTPGQGLQFLFEYFSETQRNKGNFPGRFSGRQFSNSRSEMNVSTLELGDSALYLCASRQNPTPTNEKLFFGSGTQLSVL.

This clone is a singleton in its sample. V and J are TRBV7-8 and TRBJ2-2, with a weak D call TRBD1 (6 bases). There are 16 residues in the CDR3. Trimming pared 2 bases from V and 4 bases from J, leaving 14 bases between. CDR1 and CDR2 from the germline V gene are SGHVS and FQNEAQ. CDR3 region: CASSLSSVRGTGELFF. The CDR3 nucleotides read TGTGCCAGCAGCTTAAGTTCTGTCAGGGGCACCGGGGAGCTGTTTTTT.

CDR3 sequence reads: CAVGKGKATNEKLFF. In DNA form, the CDR3 reads TGTGCCGTTGGTAAGGGGAAAGCAACTAATGAAAAACTGTTTTTT. The chain links TRBV19 to TRBJ1-4, with D possibly being TRBD1 (5 bases). Germline V gene lookup returns CDR1 LNHDA and CDR2 SQIVND (reference sequence). CDR3 length equals 15 residues. Trimming removed 11 bases at V and 0 bases at J, with 16 bases between.

CDR3 nucleotides: TGTGCCAGCATCCCACCGCGGGACAGGGGAACTGAAGCTTTCTTT. Its translation: CASIPPRDRGTEAFF. The chain uses TRBV21-1 and TRBJ1-1; the table assigns TRBD1, which was not confirmed against the DNA. TRBV21-1 is a pseudogene locus. There are 15 residues in the CDR3.

The chain carries TRBV5-8 and TRBJ2-2; 9 bases agree with TRBD2. The V gene's germline CDR1 is SGHTS and CDR2 YDEGEE. The length of the CDR3 is 15 residues. The V gene end was trimmed by 4 bases and the J gene end by 4 bases; junction bases not matched to a gene: 5. The CDR3 sequence is CASSPRGGVTGELFF. As DNA, the CDR3 is TGTGCCAGCAGCCCGCGGGGGGGCGTCACCGGGGAGCTGTTTTTT.

The chain joins TRBV6-6 to TRBJ1-5; tentative D call: TRBD1 (5 bases). The CDR3 consists of 15 residues. Trimming pared 6 bases from V and 2 bases from J, leaving 14 bases between. Germline CDR1 and CDR2: MNHNY and SVGAGI (reference sequence). In DNA, the CDR3 is TGTGCCAGCAGGGCTCCGGGAGGGGGCAATCAGCCCCAGCATTTT. Translation: CASRAPGGGNQPQHF.

The chain recombines TRBV10-1 with TRBJ2-3; TRBD2 matches at 11 bases. Germline V gene lookup returns CDR1 WNHNN and CDR2 SYGVQD (reference sequence). After removal of 5 bases from V and 7 bases from J, the junction contained 5 bases not matched to a gene. This CDR3 spans 14 amino acids. The CDR3 protein is CASSLTSGVNTQYF. Here the CDR3 DNA reads TGCGCCAGCAGTTTGACTAGCGGGGTAAATACGCAGTATTTT.

This clone turned up a few times. The chain carries TRBV19 and TRBJ1-4, with D possibly TRBD1 on 5 matching bases. Germline CDR1 reads LNHDA; CDR2 reads SQIVND (reference sequence). Trimming removed 6 bases at V and 0 bases at J, with 11 bases between. This CDR3 spans 15 amino acids. The CDR3: CASSRESTTNEKLFF. CDR3 DNA: TGTGCCAGTAGCAGGGAGTCGACAACTAATGAAAAACTGTTTTTT.

The J gene is TRBJ2-5, the V gene TRBV18, with a tentative D call TRBD1 (5 bases). This CDR3 is built from 14 residues. CDR1 is KGHSH, CDR2 LQKENI, per germline. V was clipped by 3 bases and J by 5 bases, with 13 bases between them. The CDR3 sequence is CASSPPTGRETQYF. CDR3 coding DNA: TGTGCCAGCTCACCCCCAACAGGACGGGAGACCCAGTACTTC. The complete variable domain, with remaining parts taken from reference TRBV18 and TRBJ2-5, reads NAGVMQNPRHLVRRRGQEARLRCSPMKGHSHVYWYRQLPEEGLKFMVYLQKENIIDESGMPKERFSAEFPKEGPSILRIQQVVRGDSAAYFCASSPPTGRETQYFGPGTRLLVL.

This clone appeared a few times. The chain joins TRBV3-1 (or the pseudogene TRBV3-2) to TRBJ2-2; perhaps TRBD2 as D (6 bases). CDR1 LGHDT and CDR2 YNNKEL come from the germline V gene (reference sequence). Trimming took off 7 bases at V and 4 bases at J, with 22 bases between the two ends. The length of the CDR3 is 17 residues. The CDR3: CASTLKRAREITGELFF. The CDR3 coding sequence is TGTGCCAGCACCCTAAAGCGGGCTAGAGAGATCACCGGGGAGCTGTTTTTT.

The chain joins TRBV9 to TRBJ2-1, with TRBD2 matching 7 bases. CDR3 length: 15 residues. The junction had 16 bases not matched to a gene; V was cut back by 4 bases and J by 12 bases. The germline gives CDR1 SGDLS, CDR2 YYNGEE. This CDR3 is CASSPWSEAGIRQFF. CDR3 DNA sequence: TGTGCCAGCAGCCCGTGGTCAGAAGCGGGGATCCGGCAGTTCTTC.